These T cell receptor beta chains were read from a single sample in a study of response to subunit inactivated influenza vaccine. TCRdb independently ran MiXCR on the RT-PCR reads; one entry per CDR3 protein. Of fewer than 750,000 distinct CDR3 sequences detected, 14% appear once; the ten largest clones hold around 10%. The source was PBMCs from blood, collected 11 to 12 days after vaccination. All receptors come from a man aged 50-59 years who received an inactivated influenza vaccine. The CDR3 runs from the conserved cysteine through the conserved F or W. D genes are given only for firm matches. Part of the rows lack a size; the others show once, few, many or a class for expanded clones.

CDR3: CASTRGSFTGGEQFF; DNA: TGTGCCAGCACTCGAGGGTCGTTTACAGGGGGTGAGCAGTTCTTC; J: TRBJ2-1; size: few; D: TRBD1; V: TRBV28
CDR3: CASSSIQGNYGYTF; DNA: TGTGCCAGCAGTTCCATCCAGGGGAACTATGGCTACACCTTC; J: TRBJ1-2; size: few; D: -; V: TRBV28
CDR3: CASSSRGLAGSYEQYF; DNA: TGCGCCAGCAGCTCACGAGGACTAGCGGGCTCCTACGAGCAGTACTTC; J: TRBJ2-7; size: few; D: TRBD2; V: TRBV5-1
CDR3: CASRGVNGELFF; DNA: TGTGCCAGCCGCGGCGTAAACGGGGAGCTGTTTTTT; J: TRBJ2-2; size: few; D: -; V: TRBV6-6
CDR3: CASSGTSGINNEQFF; DNA: TGTGCCAGCAGCGGGACTAGCGGGATCAACAATGAGCAGTTCTTC; J: TRBJ2-1; size: -; D: TRBD2; V: TRBV7-6
CDR3: CSVSSGRAHEQYF; DNA: TGCAGCGTCTCTAGCGGGAGGGCCCACGAGCAGTACTTC; J: TRBJ2-7; size: -; D: TRBD2; V: TRBV29-1
CDR3: CSAPTGMSSPTYNEQFF; DNA: TGCAGCGCTCCGACAGGGATGTCTAGCCCTACCTACAATGAGCAGTTCTTC; J: TRBJ2-1; size: -; D: TRBD1; V: TRBV29-1
CDR3: CASSLVTRQTYNEQFF; DNA: TGTGCCAGCAGCTTAGTCACGCGACAGACATACAATGAGCAGTTCTTC; J: TRBJ2-1; size: few; D: -; V: TRBV11-2
CDR3: CASSETGLAGGRFSTDTQYF; DNA: TGCGCCAGCAGTGAGACGGGACTAGCGGGGGGGCGGTTTTCGACAGATACGCAGTATTTT; J: TRBJ2-3; size: few; D: TRBD2; V: TRBV10-1
CDR3: CASSALAGGPYNEQFF; DNA: TGTGCCAGCAGCGCCCTAGCGGGAGGACCTTACAATGAGCAGTTCTTC; J: TRBJ2-1; size: -; D: TRBD2; V: TRBV13
CDR3: CATSDQQATTGATQYF; DNA: TGTGCCACCAGTGATCAACAAGCCACAACGGGGGCTACGCAGTATTTT; J: TRBJ2-3; size: -; D: -; V: TRBV24-1
CDR3: CARSGVNTGELFF; DNA: TGTGCCAGAAGCGGGGTGAACACCGGGGAGCTGTTTTTT; J: TRBJ2-2; size: few; D: TRBD2; V: TRBV2
CDR3: CASSPKTDNTEAFF; DNA: TGTGCCAGCTCACCAAAAACAGATAACACTGAAGCTTTCTTT; J: TRBJ1-1; size: -; D: -; V: TRBV18
CDR3: CASSHPPPRAYEQYF; DNA: TGTGCCAGCAGTCACCCCCCGCCGAGGGCCTACGAGCAGTACTTC; J: TRBJ2-7; size: few; D: -; V: TRBV28
CDR3: CASSQYQGTEAFF; DNA: TGTGCCAGCAGCCAGTACCAGGGTACTGAAGCTTTCTTT; J: TRBJ1-1; size: many; D: -; V: TRBV3-1
CDR3: CASSLIFLASGGYTF; DNA: TGTGCCAGCAGTTTAATTTTCCTCGCATCCGGGGGCTACACCTTC; J: TRBJ1-2; size: few; D: -; V: TRBV28